These 21 T cell receptor beta chains were sequenced from one sample in a study of technical replicates of blood from a handful of donors. Assay used: immunoSEQ multiplex PCR; TCRdb lists only in-frame clones, some missing. This sample has about 75,000 clones, with nearly 98% found just once. The sequencing input was T cells isolated from PBMCs. The receptors here all came from a human donor in good health.

The chain uses TRBV5-1 and TRBJ2-5, with TRBD2 matching 7 bases. The germline gives CDR1 SGHRS, CDR2 YFSETQ. This CDR3 is 17 amino acids long. The J segment lost 5 bases and the V segment lost 0 bases, leaving 13 bases of the junction unmatched. CDR3 loop: CASSLVGGAGLGETQYF. The CDR3 region has the DNA TGCGCCAGCAGCTTGGTTGGAGGAGCGGGGCTGGGGGAGACCCAGTACTTC.

The J gene is TRBJ1-1, the V gene TRBV27, with D possibly matching TRBD1 (5 bases). The CDR3 covers 14 residues. The V end was cut by 6 bases, the J end by 0 bases, with 11 bases between. CDR1 and CDR2 from the germline V gene are MNHEY and SMNVEV (reference sequence). The CDR3 reads CASSLGQVNTEAFF. CDR3 coding DNA: TGTGCCAGCAGCCTGGGGCAGGTGAACACTGAAGCTTTCTTT.

The chain couples TRBV29-1 to TRBJ2-7; 9 bases are shared with TRBD1. With 5 bases clipped from V and 5 bases from J, the junction kept 7 bases outside the gene matches. The germline V gene encodes CDR1 SQVTM and CDR2 ANQGSEA. The CDR3 extends over 13 amino acids. The CDR3 DNA reads TGCAGCGTTAGGACAGGGGAAGACAACGAGCAGTACTTC. Amino acids: CSVRTGEDNEQYF.

CDR3 sequence reads: CASSPQTGESYEQYF. The CDR3 DNA is TGTGCCAGCAGCCCTCAGACAGGGGAATCCTACGAGCAGTACTTC. J is TRBJ2-7 and V is TRBV7-2; the match to TRBD1 covers 8 bases. Germline CDR1 and CDR2: SGHTA and FQGNSA. The ends lost 5 bases at V and 1 base at J; junction bases unmatched: 7. The CDR3 has 15 amino acids.

The V and J genes are TRBV4-1 and TRBJ2-7; 10 positions agree with TRBD2. Germline CDR1 is MGHRA and CDR2 is YSYEKL. The CDR3 has 17 residues. V shed 0 bases and J 2 bases; nucleotides not matched to a gene: 7. Written as DNA, the CDR3 is TGCGCCAGCAGCCAAGACAGGCTAGCGGGAGTAGCCTACGAGCAGTACTTC. Translation gives CASSQDRLAGVAYEQYF.

V is TRBV28 and J is TRBJ1-5, with 8 bases that match TRBD1. The trim removed 1 base at V and 4 bases at J, leaving 9 bases unmatched. CDR3 size: 17 residues. Germline V gives CDR1 MDHEN, CDR2 SYDVKM. Here the CDR3 reads CASSLSTGQGVNQPQHF. As DNA, the CDR3 is TGTGCCAGCAGTTTATCCACCGGACAGGGAGTGAATCAGCCCCAGCATTTT. The full variable domain, its missing parts supplied by reference TRBV28 and TRBJ1-5, is DVKVTQSSRYLVKRTGEKVFLECVQDMDHENMFWYRQDPGLGLRLIYFSYDVKMKEKGDIPEGYSVSREKKERFSLILESASTNQTSMYLCASSLSTGQGVNQPQHFGDGTRLSIL.

This CDR3 reads CASSSGLAGGQGYTGELFF. CDR3 nucleotide sequence: TGTGCCAGCAGCTCAGGACTAGCGGGAGGGCAGGGATACACCGGGGAGCTGTTTTTT. This sequence joins TRBV7-7 and TRBJ2-2; TRBD2 agrees at 15 bases. The CDR3 is made up of 19 amino acids. The germline CDR1 and CDR2 sequences are SSHAT and FNYEAQ (reference sequence). V gave up 4 bases and J gave up 3 bases; unmatched junction bases: 9.

The chain employs TRBV4-1 and TRBJ1-1, with a weak D call TRBD1 (6 bases). V lost 3 bases to trimming and J lost 4 bases, with 21 bases between them. The CDR3 extends over 17 amino acids. Germline lookup yields CDR1 MGHRA and CDR2 YSYEKL. CDR3: CASSHPAGRGAGTEAFF. DNA of the CDR3: TGCGCCAGCAGCCACCCTGCTGGTCGGGGGGCCGGCACTGAAGCTTTCTTT.

With respect to this clone: The DNA is left out, because the CDR3 cannot be placed on it with certainty; the CDR3 is given as TCRdb lists it. This chain connects TRBV21-1 to TRBJ1-5; TRBD1 is the table's D call, not checked against the DNA. TRBV21-1 constitutes a pseudogene. The CDR3 is 15 amino acids long, termini counted. This CDR3 reads CASRFGQGAEQPQHF.

V is TRBV6-1 and J is TRBJ2-1, with D hard to call. From germline, CDR1 is MNHNS and CDR2 SASEGT. CDR3 length: 10 residues. V was shortened by 8 bases and J by 9 bases, with 8 bases between the two germline ends. This CDR3 reads CASAAREQFF. In DNA, the CDR3 is TGTGCCAGCGCGGCGCGTGAGCAGTTCTTC.

V gene TRBV2 combines with J gene TRBJ2-7, with TRBD2 identical over 11 bases. Germline CDR1 is SNHLY and CDR2 is FYNNEI. The CDR3 is 14 amino acids. The trim removed 9 bases at V and 2 bases at J, leaving 6 bases unmatched. CDR3 coding DNA: TGTGCCAGTAATAGCGGGAGGGGGGCCTACGAGCAGTACTTC. Amino acid sequence: CASNSGRGAYEQYF.

The chain combines TRBV7-6 with TRBJ2-7, with 7 bases matching TRBD2. CDR1 is SGHVS, CDR2 FNYEAQ, per germline. The CDR3 loop spans 15 amino acids. J lost 3 bases, V lost 3 bases, and 8 bases had no gene match. CDR3 protein: CASSLTGGGYYEQYF. CDR3 in DNA: TGTGCCAGCAGCTTGACGGGGGGAGGCTACTACGAGCAGTACTTC.

This chain connects TRBV7-9 to TRBJ1-1; perhaps TRBD1 as D (5 bases). CDR3 size: 13 residues. Trimming shortened V by 2 bases and J by 6 bases, and 10 bases separated the two germline ends. Germline CDR1 SEHNR, CDR2 FQNEAQ (reference sequence). The CDR3 is CASSLTGVAEAFF. The CDR3, as DNA: TGTGCCAGCAGCTTAACGGGGGTGGCTGAAGCTTTCTTT.

Concerning this clone itself: The junction differs from germline at one of its ends, possibly a read error. The chain joins TRBV2 to TRBJ2-1, with D possibly matching TRBD1 (5 bases). Germline CDR1 and CDR2: SNHLY and FYNNEI. This CDR3 has 16 amino acids. The CDR3: CASSEEVGVVYNEQFF. The CDR3, as DNA: TGTGCCAGCAGCGAAGAGGTAGGGGTGGTCTACAATGAGCAGTTCTTC. Supplemented by reference TRBV2 and TRBJ2-1, the full variable domain reads EPEVTQTPSHQVTQMGQEVILRCVPISNHLYFYWYRQILGQKVEFLVSFYNNEISEKSEIFDDQFSVERPDGSNFTLKIRSTKLEDSAMYFCASSEEVGVVYNEQFFGPGTRLTVL.

This rearrangement joins TRBV29-1 to TRBJ2-2; possible D gene TRBD1, 7 bases. V was shortened by 5 bases and J by 3 bases, with 13 bases between the two germline ends. The CDR3 has 14 amino acids. Germline V gene data show CDR1 as SQVTM and CDR2 as ANQGSEA. DNA of the CDR3: TGCAGCGTTTCTGACAGGGAGGACACCGGGGAGCTGTTTTTT. Its translation: CSVSDREDTGELFF.

The genes are TRBV19 and TRBJ2-2, with a tentative D call TRBD2 (5 bases). Trimming shortened V by 6 bases and J by 3 bases, and 8 bases separated the two germline ends. The CDR3 totals 13 residues. Germline V gene lookup returns CDR1 LNHDA and CDR2 SQIVND (reference sequence). The CDR3 DNA follows: TGTGCCAGTAGACGGGATTACACCGGGGAGCTGTTTTTT. It encodes CASRRDYTGELFF. Using reference TRBV19 and TRBJ2-2 for the parts outside the CDR3, the full variable domain is DGGITQSPKYLFRKEGQNVTLSCEQNLNHDAMYWYRQDPGQGLRLIYYSQIVNDFQKGDIAEGYSVSREKKESFPLTVTSAQKNPTAFYLCASRRDYTGELFFGEGSRLTVL.

The chain links TRBV27 to TRBJ1-2; D unclear. Germline V CDR1 and CDR2: MNHEY, SMNVEV (reference sequence). Deletions cut 3 bases from V and 8 bases from J, with 13 bases between. The CDR3 consists of 13 residues. CDR3 bases: TGTGCCAGCAGTTTTCTCGCCGGGGAAGGCTACACCTTC. Amino acid sequence: CASSFLAGEGYTF.

J is TRBJ1-5 and V is TRBV30; D perhaps matches TRBD1 (6 bases). Looked up from germline, CDR1 is GTSNPN and CDR2 is SVGIG (reference sequence). The CDR3 is made up of 13 amino acids. The V and J ends lost 3 bases and 5 bases respectively, with 11 bases between them. CDR3 region: CAWRLKGDQPQHF. CDR3 coding DNA: TGTGCCTGGAGATTAAAGGGGGATCAGCCCCAGCATTTT.

Here the CDR3 DNA reads TGTGCCAGCAGCTCGACAGGGGAAAACTGGTACGACACTGAAGCTTTCTTT. It specifies CASSSTGENWYDTEAFF. This chain joins TRBV11-1 and TRBJ1-1, with 8 bases fitting TRBD1. The CDR3 is made up of 17 amino acids. The junction had 13 bases not matched to a gene; V was cut back by 4 bases and J by 3 bases. CDR1 and CDR2 (germline): SGHAT, FQDESV (reference sequence).

The genes are TRBV28 and TRBJ1-5, with D possibly TRBD1 on 5 matching bases. CDR1 MDHEN and CDR2 SYDVKM come from the germline V gene. This CDR3 spans 15 amino acids. The V end was cut by 8 bases, the J end by 3 bases, with 17 bases between. The chain's CDR3 is CASRRTGHSNQPQHF. CDR3 nucleotide sequence: TGTGCCAGCCGACGCACAGGCCATTCCAATCAGCCCCAGCATTTT.

This sequence joins TRBV6-1 and TRBJ2-7; 9 nucleotides agree with TRBD1. The V gene's germline CDR1 is MNHNS and CDR2 SASEGT. J gave up 4 bases and V 3 bases, and 13 bases lay outside the gene matches. The CDR3 runs 17 residues. CDR3 sequence: CASSDIPDLTGGYEQYF. The CDR3 DNA is TGTGCCAGCAGTGACATCCCCGATCTGACAGGGGGGTACGAGCAGTACTTC.